The clone carrying this T cell receptor beta chain was seen only a few times. The antigen is not known. The data originate from a study of blood T cells in healthy people across ages. Through a sample-barcoded 5' primer and a J-beta primer mix, a second PCR was run for roughly 6 to 12 cycles. Using its own MiXCR run on the 5' RACE reads, TCRdb lists one record per CDR3 protein. The data contain roughly 830,000 distinct CDR3 sequences, 62% of them singletons. Study results and limitations: The lack of PBMC sorting stopped any conclusive naive versus antigen-experienced comparison.

V was shortened by 1 base and J by 3 bases, with 17 bases between the two germline ends. CDR1 is LGHNA and CDR2 is YSLEER in the germline V gene. This CDR3 contains 17 residues. The rearrangement uses TRBV4-3 and TRBJ2-3; D possibly corresponds to TRBD1 (6 bases). The clonotype comes from a man aged 25 to 40 in good health. Input material: blood. DNA for the CDR3: TGCGCCAGCAGCCAAGGCCGCAGGGGAGACGGGACAGATACGCAGTATTTT. Residues: CASSQGRRGDGTDTQYF.